This TCR beta chain was sequenced for a study of T-cell memory formation after mild COVID-19. There are many counts of this clonotype. The antigen is unknown. 5'RACE primed at constant segments yielded TCR alpha and TCR beta cDNA libraries bearing sample barcodes and UMIs. TCRdb re-analysed the 5' RACE reads in MiXCR, keeping a single row per CDR3 protein. There are tens of thousands of distinct CDR3 sequences in the sample; over 8.5% occur only once, and approximately 12% lies in the top ten. Germline values: CDR1 MNHEY, CDR2 SVGAGI. The CDR3 is made up of 15 amino acids. Trimming at V came to 6 bases and at J to 2 bases, leaving 9 bases not matched to a gene. Whole-study findings and limits: Mainly in CM and EM were contracting CD4+ clones; CD8+ were in EMRA. In second-wave clones peaking day 37, SARS-CoV-2 specificity remained unconfirmed. Clones that contracted from day 15 to 85 were balanced CD4/CD8, while later expanders leaned CD4+.

Source material: PBMCs or a T cell subset sorted from them (not recorded which). The clonotype was recovered from an adult woman who had mild COVID-19 (a few samples of this study predate the infection). Cell type and time point are not known. The chain joins TRBV6-5 to TRBJ1-2; 7 bases match TRBD1. The CDR3 loop reads CASSTARQGNYGYTF. The CDR3 region has the DNA TGTGCCAGCAGCACGGCCCGACAGGGCAACTATGGCTACACCTTC.